Shown below are 25 T cell receptor beta chains from a single sample sequenced in a study of blood T cell repertoires in COVID-19. Method: immunoSEQ multiplex PCR; TCRdb's copy keeps in-frame clones and lacks some. The data show roughly 150,000 clones, roughly 86% seen once. Sequenced input: peripheral blood. These receptors originate from a human donor in a cohort sampled during active COVID-19.

This chain connects TRBV5-1 to TRBJ1-3; D gene unclear. Germline V gives CDR1 SGHRS, CDR2 YFSETQ. Trimming removed 10 bases from V and 7 bases from J, with 33 bases in between. CDR3 size: 18 residues. This CDR3 reads CALRRPLPRVLRRNTIYF. CDR3 in DNA: TGCGCCCTGAGACGCCCATTGCCCCGGGTCCTCCGCCGCAACACCATATATTTT.

This clone occurred once. The chain is built from TRBV21-1 and TRBJ2-2; the table assigns TRBD2, which was not confirmed against the DNA. TRBV21-1 is labeled a pseudogene. The CDR3 consists of 18 residues. The CDR3 coding sequence is TGTGCCAGCAGCCGCCCCGGGGGTGGGAGGGCCGAAGCGGGGGAGCTGTTTTTT. This codes for CASSRPGGGRAEAGELFF.

This chain connects TRBV7-3 to TRBJ2-6; D is undetermined. There are 15 residues in the CDR3. V shed 1 base and J shed 3 bases, with 7 bases lying between them. The germline V gene encodes CDR1 SGHTA and CDR2 FQGTGA. The CDR3: CASSLNPVGANVLTF. Here the CDR3 DNA reads TGTGCCAGCAGCTTAAATCCTGTTGGGGCCAACGTCCTGACTTTC.

This chain joins TRBV15 and TRBJ1-5; D is perhaps TRBD1 (6 bases). Germline values: CDR1 LNHNV, CDR2 YYDKDF (reference sequence). The CDR3 runs 15 residues. V lost 0 bases and J lost 9, with 15 bases in between. CDR3 sequence reads: CATSRDPTGKRPQHF. CDR3 nucleotides: TGTGCCACCAGCAGAGACCCGACAGGTAAGAGGCCCCAGCATTTT.

The V call is TRBV2, the J call TRBJ1-1; TRBD1 aligns across 7 bases. Unmatched junction bases numbered 8, after V lost 8 bases and J lost 8 bases. The CDR3 sequence is 12 residues long. Germline CDR1 is SNHLY and CDR2 is FYNNEI. CDR3 bases: TGTGCCAGCCAGATCATACAGGGGGAAGCTTTCTTT. It codes for CASQIIQGEAFF.

The chain combines TRBV10-2 with TRBJ2-7, with unresolved D. The CDR3 extends over 12 amino acids. Trimming removed 2 bases at V and 9 bases at J, with 11 bases between. CDR1 and CDR2 from the germline V gene are WSHSY and SAAADI. In DNA form, the CDR3 reads TGCGCCAGCAGTGAGCCGTCTATGAGGCAGTACTTC. Protein product: CASSEPSMRQYF.

V and J are TRBV2 and TRBJ2-3, with 8 bases lining up with TRBD2. Per germline, CDR1 SNHLY and CDR2 FYNNEI. This CDR3 has 15 amino acids. V gave up 5 bases and J gave up 5 bases; unmatched junction bases: 9. The CDR3 here is CASSIGGAVGDTQYF. The CDR3 DNA reads TGTGCCAGCAGTATCGGGGGGGCCGTTGGAGATACGCAGTATTTT.

The V and J genes are TRBV3-1 (or the pseudogene TRBV3-2) and TRBJ2-1; D unclear. Germline values: CDR1 LGHDT, CDR2 YNNKEL (reference sequence). Trimming removed 0 bases at V and 5 bases at J, with 11 bases between. The CDR3 contains 15 residues. Here the CDR3 reads CASSQERGRDNEQFF. In DNA, the CDR3 is TGTGCCAGCAGCCAAGAACGAGGTCGGGACAATGAGCAGTTCTTC.

The chain couples TRBV7-2 to TRBJ2-7; tentatively, D is TRBD2 (6 bases). The CDR3 runs 14 residues. Germline loops: CDR1 SGHTA, CDR2 FQGNSA. Trimming pared 4 bases from V and 0 bases from J, leaving 10 bases between. CDR3 region: CASSSSVSSYEQYF. In DNA, the CDR3 is TGTGCCAGCAGCTCTAGCGTTTCCTCCTACGAGCAGTACTTC.

This chain joins TRBV12-2 and TRBJ2-1; the tabulated D call, TRBD2, remains unverified against the DNA. TRBV12-2 is labeled a pseudogene. The length of the CDR3 is 16 residues. The DNA for the CDR3 is TGTGCAAGTCGCTCTGGGAGGGGGGCATCCTACAATGAGCAGTTCTTC. It codes for CASRSGRGASYNEQFF.

This rearrangement joins TRBV21-1 to TRBJ1-1; the table's D call TRBD1 went unverified against the DNA. TRBV21-1 is a pseudogene segment. The CDR3 is 16 residues long. In nucleotides, the CDR3 is TGTGCGAGTAGGACTGGGGACAGGCCGAGGGGGACTGAAGCTTTCTTT. Translated: CASRTGDRPRGTEAFF.

CDR3 bases: TGTGCCAGCAGCTTAGTTTCTAGCGGAGCCCTCGATACGCAGTATTTT. Protein sequence: CASSLVSSGALDTQYF. This chain uses TRBV7-8 with TRBJ2-3; the match to TRBD2 covers 7 bases. Losses at the gene ends were 1 base for V and 6 bases for J; bases not matched to a gene: 10. The CDR3 is 16 amino acids. Germline values: CDR1 SGHVS, CDR2 FQNEAQ.

This clone turned up a few times. V and J are TRBV10-3 and TRBJ1-1; D gene uncertain. The CDR3 runs 14 residues. V dropped 6 bases and J dropped 6 bases, with 17 bases sitting between them. Germline V gene sequence: CDR1 ENHRY, CDR2 SYGVKD. The CDR3 bases are TGTGCCATCAGGGACTACACCGGCTTGGCTGAAGCTTTCTTT. Its protein product is CAIRDYTGLAEAFF.

This clone was seen just once. The gene calls are TRBV7-9 and TRBJ2-7; the match to TRBD1 covers 9 bases. The CDR3 totals 14 residues. Trimming removed 7 bases from V and 5 bases from J; junction bases left unmatched: 9. Per the germline V gene, CDR1 is SEHNR and CDR2 is FQNEAQ (reference sequence). CDR3 region: CASIPQDRGHEQYF. The CDR3, as DNA: TGTGCCAGCATCCCACAGGACAGGGGCCACGAGCAGTACTTC.

This chain links TRBV7-9 with TRBJ2-3, with 7 bases that match TRBD1. Trimming cost V 6 bases and J 4 bases; bases outside gene matches: 7. In germline, CDR1 is SEHNR, CDR2 FQNEAQ (reference sequence). This CDR3 is 14 amino acids long. The CDR3 loop is CASSPGTDPDTQYF. CDR3 sequence (DNA): TGTGCCAGCAGTCCAGGGACAGACCCAGATACGCAGTATTTT.

In its sample, this clone was seen once. The chain is built from TRBV28 and TRBJ2-5; D not resolved. Germline values: CDR1 MDHEN, CDR2 SYDVKM. Trimming shortened V by 10 bases and J by 4 bases, and 4 bases separated the two germline ends. The CDR3 is 9 residues long. The chain's CDR3 is CATRETQYF. The CDR3 nucleotides are TGTGCCACCCGAGAGACCCAGTACTTC.

The rearrangement joins TRBV2 to TRBJ2-7, with 9 positions matching TRBD2. CDR3 length equals 18 residues. The germline CDR1 and CDR2 sequences are SNHLY and FYNNEI. Germline trimming cut 0 bases from V and 3 bases from J; bases unmatched to any gene: 12. CDR3 region: CASSEAELAGFFGYEQYF. In nucleotides, the CDR3 is TGTGCCAGCAGTGAAGCAGAGCTAGCGGGGTTTTTTGGCTACGAGCAGTACTTC.

The J gene is TRBJ2-7, the V gene TRBV5-1, with 7 nucleotides matching TRBD1. CDR3 length: 15 residues. The trim removed 0 bases at V and 3 bases at J, leaving 6 bases unmatched. Looked up from germline, CDR1 is SGHRS and CDR2 is YFSETQ. The CDR3 here is CASSLEQGVYYEQYF. The CDR3 DNA is TGCGCCAGCAGCTTGGAGCAGGGGGTTTACTACGAGCAGTACTTC.

This clone was detected only a few times. The chain has TRBV5-1 and TRBJ1-4; no firm D call. The CDR3 runs to 15 residues. Germline V gene data show CDR1 as SGHRS and CDR2 as YFSETQ. V was trimmed by 0 bases and J by 2 bases, leaving 8 bases between them. CDR3 loop: CASSLVPGTNEKLFF. The CDR3 nucleotides read TGCGCCAGCAGCTTGGTACCGGGGACTAATGAAAAACTGTTTTTT.

This chain uses TRBV28 with TRBJ2-3; D possibly corresponds to TRBD2 (5 bases). This CDR3 contains 18 residues. Deletions cut 6 bases from V and 2 bases from J, with 24 bases between. The germline V gene encodes CDR1 MDHEN and CDR2 SYDVKM. The DNA of the CDR3 is TGTGCCAGCAGGACTAACGTAGCGATTGTCTCGACCACAGATACGCAGTATTTT. As protein: CASRTNVAIVSTTDTQYF.

This chain joins TRBV20-1 and TRBJ2-3, with TRBD2 identical over 11 bases. The CDR3 spans 16 residues. J was trimmed by 3 bases and V by 3 bases; bases with no gene match: 8. Per the germline V gene, CDR1 is DFQATT and CDR2 is SNEGSKA (reference sequence). This CDR3 reads CSASRTSGQGTDTQYF. In DNA form, the CDR3 reads TGCAGTGCTAGTCGGACTAGCGGGCAGGGAACAGATACGCAGTATTTT.

The V and J genes are TRBV28 and TRBJ2-1; 11 bases map to TRBD2. The CDR3 runs to 17 residues. The germline gives CDR1 MDHEN, CDR2 SYDVKM. With 3 bases clipped from V and 3 bases from J, the junction kept 7 bases outside the gene matches. CDR3 DNA sequence: TGTGCCAGCAGTTTCGGCAGACTAGCGGGATACTACAATGAGCAGTTCTTC. This codes for CASSFGRLAGYYNEQFF. The full variable domain, in which reference TRBV28 and TRBJ2-1 provide the parts outside the CDR3, is DVKVTQSSRYLVKRTGEKVFLECVQDMDHENMFWYRQDPGLGLRLIYFSYDVKMKEKGDIPEGYSVSREKKERFSLILESASTNQTSMYLCASSFGRLAGYYNEQFFGPGTRLTVL.

The rearrangement uses TRBV27 and TRBJ1-5, with 9 bases aligning to TRBD1. Looked up from germline, CDR1 is MNHEY and CDR2 is SMNVEV (reference sequence). Trimming took 5 bases from V and 6 from J; bases not matched to a gene: 5. CDR3 size: 14 residues. The CDR3 spells CASSIQGAGQPQHF. CDR3 nucleotides: TGTGCCAGCAGTATACAGGGGGCGGGTCAGCCCCAGCATTTT.

This clone has a single count. V is TRBV15 and J is TRBJ2-1; D is ambiguous. The CDR3 totals 16 residues. The germline V and J ends were trimmed by 0 bases and 0 bases, with 9 bases remaining between them. Germline V gene sequence: CDR1 LNHNV, CDR2 YYDKDF (reference sequence). The CDR3 reads CATSRERRSSYNEQFF. The CDR3, as DNA: TGTGCCACCAGCAGAGAAAGGAGAAGCTCCTACAATGAGCAGTTCTTC.

The chain recombines TRBV7-9 with TRBJ1-2; no reliable D call. The CDR3 length is 14 residues. Germline V gives CDR1 SEHNR, CDR2 FQNEAQ (reference sequence). V lost 5 bases to trimming and J lost 0 bases, with 10 bases between them. The CDR3 DNA is TGTGCCAGCAGCCTTGGCGGGACTAACTATGGCTACACCTTC. Translated: CASSLGGTNYGYTF.